This T cell receptor (beta chain) came from a study of cytomegalovirus exposure and HLA in healthy donors. 60 Vbeta and 13 Jbeta primers were used in PCR. The method was immunoSEQ multiplex PCR; TCRdb's version includes in-frame clones alone and lacks a portion of them. Of around 140,000 clones listed, 85% to 90% were seen once; the top ten hold about 5.5%. The CDR3 sequence is 16 residues long. Germline CDR1 and CDR2: SGHTA and FQGNSA. Trimming left V 4 bases short and J 0 bases short, with 16 bases between. The sequenced sample consisted of PBMCs. V gene TRBV7-2 combines with J gene TRBJ2-7, with D maybe TRBD1 (6 bases). The receptor was isolated from a woman in her 30s in good health and CMV-seronegative. In nucleotides, the CDR3 is TGTGCCAGCAGCTCCAGTGGACAGTCCTACTCCTACGAGCAGTACTTC. Encoded protein: CASSSSGQSYSYEQYF.